This T cell receptor beta chain was identified in a study of OX40 agonist ivuxolimab in advanced cancers. Some background on the complete study: The costimulatory receptor OX40 (CD134) was targeted by ivuxolimab, a fully human IgG2 agonistic monoclonal antibody. Peripheral TCRbeta sequencing aimed to test whether ivuxolimab altered TCR sequence diversity and caused clonal T-cell expansion. The paper covers the monotherapy dose-escalation part of the phase I ivuxolimab trial, which included N of about 50 patients. Of the approximately 50 patients in dose escalation, 19 had hepatocellular carcinoma, approximately 15 had melanoma, 9 had renal cell carcinoma and 9 had head and neck cancer. Partial responses occurred in three dose-escalation patients, of whom one had hepatocellular carcinoma and two had cutaneous melanoma. Prior anti-PD-1, anti-PD-L1 or anti-CTLA-4 therapy was permitted, and checkpoint inhibitors had been received by about 37% of dose-escalation patients. In the dose-escalation cohort, approximately 82% of patients were male, and the mean age was about 55 years, with a range of roughly 20 to 85. Intravenous ivuxolimab was administered to patients every 2 weeks at six dose levels: 0.01, 0.1, 0.3, 1.5, 3 and 10 mg/kg.

The paper as a whole reports these results and caveats: Antigen specificity was not determined for the clonally expanded peripheral T cells. Low levels of normalized T-cell clonal expansion were also shown by some nonresponding patients. After ivuxolimab, more expanded clones were found on average in CD8+ T cells than in CD4+ T cells. At doses from 0.1 to 3.0 mg/kg, clonal expansion was seen in both CD4+ and CD8+ blood T cells between baseline and week 6. Partial responders in the 0.1-3.0 mg/kg groups had among the lowest normalized peripheral clonal expansion, especially among CD8+ T cells.

Genomic DNA was isolated from the sorted cells so that the TCRbeta CDR3 region could be sequenced. The immunoSEQ Assay was used to sequence the TCRbeta CDR3 regions. The immuneACCESS repertoire file appears here via TCRdb, limited to in-frame rearrangements. These files lack a portion of the clones; in checked studies, under half of the deficit traces to unresolved V genes, and the cause of the others is not known. The sample records about 28,000 clones, 85% of which are singletons. Of the sample, about half falls within the top ten clones. This clone was recorded once. Its antigen is not yet known. Base quality data are lacking; no much larger clone is found one base away. The trial excluded patients who had a history of autoimmune disease or who were on systemic immunosuppression. Peripheral blood for TCR sequencing was drawn from every dose cohort at baseline, at cycle 4 day 1 and at cycle 7 day 1. The samples were taken from a phase I, first-in-human, multicenter, open-label dose-escalation trial of ivuxolimab. The trial enrolled adults with locally advanced or metastatic head and neck squamous cell, hepatocellular, melanoma or renal cell carcinoma. Before TCR sequencing, CD4+ T cells and CD8+ T cells from peripheral blood were sorted into separate populations.

Sequences were derived from CD4+ or CD8+ T cells sorted from blood, sampled in a trial of the OX40 agonist ivuxolimab. This sequence was found in an adult with an advanced solid tumor such as melanoma, head and neck, liver or kidney cancer.

The CDR3 region reads CASSLQGAGSGGYTF. The nucleotide sequence is given as TGTGCCAGCAGCTTACAGGGGGCCGGTTCGGGTGGCTACACCTTC. The sequence is built from TRBV7-4 and TRBJ1-2; 8 nucleotides in the junction match TRBD1. The germline V gene encodes CDR1 SGHVT and CDR2 SQSDAQ. Spanning cysteine to phenylalanine, the CDR3 consists of 15 amino acids. The only DNA kept is the CDR3, 45 bases in frame from the first base. V has 2 bases trimmed and J has 7 bases trimmed; junction bases matching no gene number 9.